This T cell receptor (beta chain) stems from a study of beta chain features in type 1 diabetes. General study points: A closer apparent resemblance between naive, central memory and Treg TCRB repertoires was seen in patients than in healthy donors. PCR might favor shorter templates, equally in patients and controls. TCRB CDR3 length was moderately but significantly reduced in all four CD4+ subsets of Type 1 diabetes patients. Because the template was cDNA, high-expressing cells might be over-represented.

The entirety of the isolated RNA underwent reverse transcription, so expressed TCRB transcripts were sequenced. Naive, central memory and regulatory T cell samples averaged about 3.6 million immunoSEQ reads each. Data came from immunoSEQ multiplex PCR; TCRdb stores just in-frame clones and leaves some out. This sample has about 170,000 clones, with 6% to 9% found just once. This CDR3 region has 14 residues. The V end was cut by 4 bases, the J end by 8 bases, with 15 bases between. The germline CDR1 and CDR2 sequences are SGHTA and FQGNSA. Regarding this clone: Its antigen is not known.

The receptor's source is a man younger than 35 with type 1 diabetes. The sample consisted of central memory CD4+ T cells from blood. This chain links TRBV7-2 with TRBJ2-1; D unclear. As DNA, the CDR3 is TGTGCCAGCAGCTCCGGTGCCAGCCGGGATGAGCAGTTCTTC. Residues: CASSSGASRDEQFF.